This TCR beta chain was captured in a study of cytomegalovirus exposure and HLA in healthy donors (dated 2017 in TCRdb). Study-level background: An earlier analysis of approximately 590 of the donors reported more than 250 Gb of sequence data and around 120 million unique TCR beta sequences from about 179 million T cells. Around 300 gigabases of sequencing data and tens of millions of unique TCR sequences were included in an early release covering over 600 HLA-typed donors. Among the roughly 400 genotyped donors, approximately 77% belonged to the genetic ancestry cluster associated with self-reported Caucasian donors. The aim of the study was to test whether cataloging public T cell receptors could identify signatures of past pathogen exposure. Using immunosequencing, the study profiled T cell repertoires from around 670 subjects and related those repertoires to cytomegalovirus serostatus. A separate validation cohort of 100 to 150 different subjects was used in addition to the roughly 700-subject first cohort. To predict cytomegalovirus infection status, the study combined high-throughput TCR immunosequencing, statistical association of individual TCRs with disease status, and machine learning. To study patterns of TCR occurrence, a later analysis re-analyzed previously published TCR beta repertoires from 666 donors and added high-resolution HLA genotyping. The later analysis used no new phenotypic data to find candidate immune exposures, relying instead on TCR beta sequences and their occurrence across donors. An earlier analysis of nearly 600 of the donors applied high-throughput TCR beta sequencing to assess whether each TCR beta V gene segment acted as functional or pseudogenic. Donor age, sex, ethnicity and CMV serostatus were compiled together with the repertoire data. Genome-wide SNP genotypes for about three fifths of the 666 donors were used in a later genetic analysis, which treated that subset as a discovery cohort. Every repertoire in the discovery cohort had been generated on one and the same sequencing platform. HLA typing included class I and class II loci at four-digit resolution. The number of typed donors differed by locus: about 629-640 for A, B, C, DRB1 and DQB1; 500 to 550 for DQA1; around 580 for DPA1; and around 490 for DPB1. Several DR-DQ haplotypes were handled as single units for association and clustering because linkage in the cohort was strong. On average, roughly 250,000 unique TCR beta nucleotide sequences were sequenced per donor among more than 350 genotyped donors of the cohort, with roughly 20% of those sequences being non-productive.

In total, roughly 670 healthy bone marrow donors made up the cohort. Cohort members were all nominally healthy when sampled, although unrecorded immune exposures were likely present. The donor was CMV seropositive and belonged to the group of about 290 seropositive cohort members. Each donor provided a peripheral blood sample, and peripheral blood mononuclear cells were used for TCR beta sequencing. The Qiagen DNeasy Blood Extraction Kit was used to extract genomic DNA from the blood cell samples. After removal of 5 bases from V and 4 bases from J, the junction retains 8 bases not matched to a gene. The CDR3 contains 15 residues, cysteine and phenylalanine counted. The retained sequence is limited to the CDR3, 45 bases, with the frame set at the first base. CDR1 and CDR2 (MNHNS, SASEGT) derive from the germline V gene. What the authors observed across the whole study: According to the authors, the approach could potentially be generalized to other disease states and immunological phenotypes. V-gene and J-gene trimming of TCR beta chains was associated with a missense DCLRE1C variant in a later genetic analysis, and the association was replicated in an independent cohort. Because counts were too low, seventeen rarely observed V segments, including chromosome 9 orphons, were excluded from the earlier analysis of several hundred of the donors. In vitro tests confirmed that a few of the cytomegalovirus-associated TCR beta chains recognize cytomegalovirus antigens. Linkage disequilibrium might explain the correlated functional status among segregating V segments, but an unknown experimental factor could not be ruled out. Because HLA typing was missing for some donors at each locus, association tests included only the typed subset. In a later analysis, several top co-occurrence clusters were reported to appear linked to parvovirus B19, influenza, CMV and Epstein-Barr virus. Strong co-occurrence of HLA alleles, especially DR and DQ, made assigning TCR associations to individual alleles difficult. In a later analysis, HLA-associated TCR beta chains showed more clonal expansion and lower generation probabilities than non-associated chains that were equally common. In an earlier analysis of around 600 of the donors, most TCR beta V segments were observed in productive rearrangements about 90% or about 30% of the time, broadly matching IMGT annotations. Compared with the roughly 720-donor mean, donors in an Asian-associated ancestry cluster had fewer N-insertions in productive TCRs, according to a later genetic analysis. Cytomegalovirus status was reported to be diagnosed by the classifier with high specificity and sensitivity in both the original and validation cohorts. In this cohort, only TCR beta chains were sequenced, and detectable features were limited by the absence of alpha or paired-chain data. Roughly uniform sequencing depth across donors was assumed in presence/absence analyses, although this assumption may not hold. The only immune exposure information available for the cohort was CMV serostatus. At a false discovery rate of 0.05, a later analysis linked 15,000 to 20,000 TCR beta sequences to specific HLA alleles. Across donors, most TCR sequences were observed very rarely, whereas some public TCRs were present in many individuals. The study gave a list of about 170 TCR beta chains associated with cytomegalovirus. According to a later analysis, TCR association rates differed among HLA loci, with DRB1 alleles showing the most associated TCRs and HLA-C alleles showing the fewest. Some IMGT-functional V segments, including TRBV6-2 and TRBV6-3, could not be told apart with the 87-base-pair reads, so those segments were excluded. A cluster of highly shared sequence variants was judged likely to be a technical artifact of the sequencing pipeline. A later analysis found that most CMV-associated TCR beta chains appeared HLA-restricted, with HLA associations seemingly driven largely by CMV exposure. A further reported finding was that TCR beta sequences accurately predicted the HLA-A and HLA-B alleles for most subjects in the first cohort.

Receptors were amplified or captured by the immunoSEQ multiplex PCR assay. For the multiplex PCR, a mixture combining 60 forward primers for TCR Vbeta segments and 13 reverse primers for TCR Jbeta segments was used. The CDR3 region of rearranged TCR beta genes was amplified from genomic DNA with a multiplex PCR assay. The Illumina HiSeq System was used to sequence the amplified TCR beta libraries as 87-base-pair reads. For the original study's pipeline: A later analysis tallied roughly 76 million unique TCR beta chains across the 660 or so repertoires, and approximately 12 million of those chains were shared by two or more donors. A nearest-neighbor algorithm error-corrected the raw reads and collapsed the reads into unique sequences, merging closely related sequences to remove PCR and sequencing errors. Alignment of CDR3 sequences to IMGT reference sequences was used to assign V, D and J gene segments. For a sequence to be retained, a match of at least six nucleotides to both a V gene segment and a J gene segment was required. Rearrangements were called productive when the CDR3 lacked stop codons and stayed in frame with V and J; all others were non-productive. CDR3 was defined by IMGT convention, running from the second conserved V-encoded cysteine to the conserved J-encoded phenylalanine. Sequences without an unambiguous match to a single V gene segment were excluded from the earlier analysis of about 600 of the donors. In an earlier analysis of a few hundred of the donors, a V segment was called functional when productive rearrangements were above 56.7%, and segregating when the standard deviation between donors exceeded 5%. A statistical classification framework was built to diagnose cytomegalovirus status from the catalog of TCR beta chain sequences. V and J gene assignment, in a later analysis, came from comparing TCR nucleotide sequences with IMGT/GENE-DB human TR gene sequences. In a later analysis, CDR3 sequences and most-parsimonious VDJ recombination scenarios were assigned using the TCRdist pipeline. A later analysis defined each TCR beta chain by its CDR3 amino acid sequence plus V-gene family, and excluded reads lacking a unique V-gene family. A later analysis removed 450 to 600 highly shared, low-generation-probability nucleotide sequences to deal with suspected cross-contamination and a sequencing artifact. In a later analysis, a clonal expansion index was calculated for each public chain from normalized within-repertoire ranks of inferred template counts. A later analysis computed generation probabilities with a VDJ recombination model fitted to out-of-frame rearrangements, and checked the results against IGoR. A later analysis scored TCR-TCR, TCR-HLA and TCR-CMV co-occurrence with hypergeometric tests, applying a repertoire-size bias correction to TCR pairs. A later analysis estimated false discovery rates by permuting HLA or CMV assignments 20 times. A later analysis grouped co-occurring TCRs with DBSCAN, adding TCRdist sequence similarity when clustering within HLA-allele-positive subsets. For co-occurrence clustering, repertoires with fewer than 30,000 or more than 120,000 public chains were excluded, along with about five repertoires with anomalous nucleotide sharing. Not all clones reach the TCRdb copy of this immuneACCESS table, which keeps in-frame sequences only. Checked studies attribute under half of the gap to unresolved V genes and leave the rest unexplained. That table furnishes V, J and clone size, whereas the DNA furnished D and trimming. This sample gives 150,000 to 200,000 clones in total; approximately 84% of them show up just once. The top ten clonotypes cover approximately 6% of the sample.

About this clone: Its cognate antigen has yet to be identified. No base-level quality is on record; no much larger clone is a single base apart.

This clonotype originated in a woman aged 25-40 years in good health and CMV-seropositive. The V and J segments used are TRBV6-1 and TRBJ1-5, with 7 middle bases fitting TRBD1. Specimen: PBMCs. The nucleotide sequence is given as TGTGCCAGCAGTACACGCAGGGGGGTGAATCAGCCCCAGCATTTT. This gives the protein CASSTRRGVNQPQHF.